These 9 T cell receptor beta chains were sequenced from one sample in a study of breast tumors, draining lymph nodes, adjacent tissues. TCRdb used MiXCR to reprocess the multiplex PCR reads, holding one entry per CDR3 protein. The sample contains approximately 170,000 distinct CDR3 sequences, 33% of which appear only once. Samples came from axillary lymph nodes draining the breast cancer. The sequenced sample consisted of axillary lymph node tissue. The source is a female donor with breast cancer. Some clones in this sample may be carry-over from other donors' samples.

This clonotype was recorded at least ten times. The chain joins TRBV13 to TRBJ1-2; 8 bases align to TRBD1. The CDR3 totals 17 residues. Germline CDR1 and CDR2: PRHDT and FYEKMQ (reference sequence). The trim removed 1 base at V and 1 base at J, leaving 8 bases unmatched. In DNA, the CDR3 is TGTGCCAGCAGCTTAGATGGGACAGGAGGGAATAACTATGGCTACACCTTC. It is translated as CASSLDGTGGNNYGYTF. Based on the CDR3 plus reference TRBV13 and TRBJ1-2, the full variable domain is AAGVIQSPRHLIKEKRETATLKCYPIPRHDTVYWYQQGPGQDPQFLISFYEKMQSDKGSIPDRFSAQQFSDYHSELNMSSLELGDSALYFCASSLDGTGGNNYGYTFGSGTRLTVV.

At least ten counts were recorded for this clonotype. J is TRBJ1-3 and V is TRBV7-8; weak D call: TRBD1 (5 bases). Germline loops: CDR1 SGHVS, CDR2 FQNEAQ. This CDR3 is 16 amino acids long. V lost 1 base to trimming and J lost 1 base, with 11 bases between them. CDR3 protein: CASSLVYGGSGNTIYF. The CDR3 DNA follows: TGTGCCAGCAGCTTAGTCTATGGGGGATCTGGAAACACCATATATTTT.

The sample holds many counts of this clonotype. The chain is built from TRBV2 and TRBJ1-2, with 12 bases aligning to TRBD1. V was clipped by 2 bases and J by 3 bases; unmatched bases: 13. Germline CDR1 is SNHLY and CDR2 is FYNNEI. CDR3 length: 19 amino acids. The CDR3 bases are TGTGCCAGCAGTGAATTCTCCCCCTCGGGACAGGGGGCTGACTATGGCTACACCTTC. Encoded protein: CASSEFSPSGQGADYGYTF.

As for this clonotype: One junction end disagrees with the germline gene, perhaps due to a read error. The chain uses TRBV12-3 or TRBV12-4 and TRBJ1-3; maybe TRBD1 (5 bases). This CDR3 comprises 17 residues. The CDR3 region is CASSLQVTAPSGNPIYF. The CDR3 DNA is TGTGCCAGCAGTTTACAAGTGACAGCTCCCTCTGGAAACCCCATATATTTT.

This sequence joins TRBV2 and TRBJ2-2; D perhaps matches TRBD2 (6 bases). Germline CDR1 and CDR2: SNHLY and FYNNEI. Trimming cost V 3 bases and J 2 bases, with 13 bases left between them. CDR3 size: 16 residues. The CDR3 bases are TGTGCCAGCAGTGATGCGGGCGGGGTAAACACCGGGGAGCTGTTTTTT. Protein sequence: CASSDAGGVNTGELFF.

The table lists this clonotype with a few counts. J is TRBJ2-3 and V is TRBV18; 9 positions agree with TRBD2. After removal of 1 base from V and 3 bases from J, the junction contained 8 bases not matched to a gene. The CDR3 covers 17 residues. In germline, CDR1 is KGHSH, CDR2 LQKENI. The CDR3 DNA follows: TGTGCCAGCTCACCACAAGGGGGTAGCGGGAGTACAGATACGCAGTATTTT. Amino acid sequence: CASSPQGGSGSTDTQYF.

The gene calls are TRBV7-9 and TRBJ1-6; 7 nucleotides line up with TRBD1. The CDR3 covers 17 residues. Germline V gene lookup returns CDR1 SEHNR and CDR2 FQNEAQ (reference sequence). J gave up 7 bases and V 1 base, and 10 bases lay outside the gene matches. CDR3 in amino acids: CASSLVVRQGGNSPLHF. CDR3 sequence (DNA): TGTGCCAGCAGCTTAGTGGTGCGGCAGGGGGGGAATTCACCCCTCCACTTT.

The table lists this clonotype with many counts. The V call is TRBV7-2, the J call TRBJ1-2; D ambiguous. The V gene lost 5 bases and the J gene lost 6 bases, with 16 bases spanning the gap. From germline, CDR1 is SGHTA and CDR2 FQGNSA. The CDR3 has 14 amino acids. This chain's CDR3 is CASSTYREKNGYTF. The CDR3 coding sequence is TGTGCCAGCAGCACTTATAGGGAGAAGAATGGCTACACCTTC.

This clonotype was counted at least ten times. CDR3 sequence reads: CASSWGGGDTQYF. The CDR3 coding sequence is TGTGCCAGCAGTTGGGGGGGCGGGGATACGCAGTATTTT. The chain employs TRBV6-2 or TRBV6-3 and TRBJ2-3, with TRBD2 as a possible D gene (7 bases). CDR1 is MNHEY and CDR2 is SVGEGT in the germline V gene. The V and J ends lost 4 bases and 6 bases respectively, with 11 bases between them. This CDR3 is 13 amino acids long.